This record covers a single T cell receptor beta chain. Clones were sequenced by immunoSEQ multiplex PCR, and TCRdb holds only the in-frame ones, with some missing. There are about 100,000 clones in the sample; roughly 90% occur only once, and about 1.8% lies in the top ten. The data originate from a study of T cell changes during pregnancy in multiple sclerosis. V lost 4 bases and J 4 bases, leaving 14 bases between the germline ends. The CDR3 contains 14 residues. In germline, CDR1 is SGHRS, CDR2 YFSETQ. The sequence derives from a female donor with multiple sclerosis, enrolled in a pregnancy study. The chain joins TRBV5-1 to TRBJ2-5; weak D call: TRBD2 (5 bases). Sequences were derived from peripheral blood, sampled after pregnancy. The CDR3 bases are TGCGCCAGCAGCCGCGGTCGGGGTGGAGAGACCCAGTACTTC. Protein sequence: CASSRGRGGETQYF.